This T cell receptor (beta chain) is from a study of shared clonotypes between healthy human individuals. Study-wide background: CD4 naive and CD4 memory each took three plates per donor, while CD8 naive took two and CD8 memory one. Study outcomes and limitations: Few donors limited the genetic and exposure-history diversity represented. Roughly 4.6% of naive CD4 clonotypes were common to a few donors.

CD4+ cells were split into CD45RA+ naive and CD45RA-negative memory subsets. Note on this clone: Its antigen is currently unknown.

Clones were read by immunoSEQ multiplex PCR, and TCRdb kept only the in-frame ones, dropping some. The sample yields about 1.5 million clones, under 99% seen once. This CDR3 is built from 13 residues. Germline assignment: CDR1 KGHSH and CDR2 LQKENI. Trimming left V 6 bases short and J 2 bases short, with 11 bases between. This chain links TRBV18 with TRBJ2-7; D not certain. Sequencing input: naive CD4+ T cells sorted from blood. Specified subset: CD45RA+ positively selected. This clonotype was sampled from a man under 40 in good health. The CDR3 loop reads CASSPDPTYEQYF. The CDR3 coding sequence is TGTGCCAGCTCCCCTGACCCTACCTACGAGCAGTACTTC.